The 9 T cell receptor beta chains below come from one sample, sequenced in a study of neoadjuvant anti-PD-1 for oral cavity cancer. Produced via immunoSEQ multiplex PCR; TCRdb's table is partial and in-frame only. This table holds 14,000 to 15,000 clones, about 70% found once. Sequencing used PBMCs, obtained before nivolumab (anti-PD-1) treatment. These receptors were collected from a person aged 40-85 years with oral cavity squamous cell carcinoma.

The chain joins TRBV30 to TRBJ2-5, with D perhaps TRBD2 (5 bases). The germline V gene encodes CDR1 GTSNPN and CDR2 SVGIG (reference sequence). CDR3 length: 14 amino acids. The ends were cut back, 3 bases at V and 1 base at J, with 12 bases in the middle. This CDR3 is CAWSLEAVQETQYF. For the CDR3, the DNA is TGTGCCTGGAGCCTAGAAGCGGTCCAAGAGACCCAGTACTTC.

The chain combines TRBV5-1 with TRBJ1-4, with TRBD1 as a possible D gene (5 bases). Germline V gene data show CDR1 as SGHRS and CDR2 as YFSETQ. The CDR3 runs to 15 residues. V was cut by 0 bases and J by 7 bases, with 13 bases left in between. CDR3 in amino acids: CASSLAQGAAEKLFF. In DNA, the CDR3 is TGCGCCAGCAGCTTGGCCCAGGGTGCGGCTGAAAAACTGTTTTTT.

V and J are TRBV2 and TRBJ2-1; D might be TRBD1 (5 bases). The CDR3 has 12 residues. With 7 bases removed from V and 6 bases from J, the gap between germline ends came to 10 bases. CDR1 and CDR2 (germline): SNHLY, FYNNEI. CDR3 protein: CASTPQVNEQFF. In DNA, the CDR3 is TGTGCCAGCACCCCACAGGTCAATGAGCAGTTCTTC.

The rearrangement links TRBV27 to TRBJ1-1; D possibly corresponds to TRBD1 (5 bases). V was shortened by 3 bases and J by 0 bases, with 14 bases between the two germline ends. This CDR3 spans 16 amino acids. Germline lookup yields CDR1 MNHEY and CDR2 SMNVEV (reference sequence). This CDR3 reads CASSLWGGIMNTEAFF. CDR3 bases: TGTGCCAGCAGTTTGTGGGGGGGGATAATGAACACTGAAGCTTTCTTT.

The chain has TRBV4-2 and TRBJ1-1; D unresolved. This CDR3 region has 14 residues. The germline CDR1 and CDR2 sequences are LGHNA and YNFKEQ. The V and J ends lost 4 bases and 5 bases respectively, with 14 bases between them. The chain's CDR3 is CASSPVDGGTEAFF. Written as DNA, the CDR3 is TGTGCCAGCAGCCCAGTCGACGGCGGGACTGAAGCTTTCTTT.

V gene TRBV5-4 combines with J gene TRBJ1-1; D is unresolved. Germline V gene data show CDR1 as SGHNT and CDR2 as YYREEE (reference sequence). The V and J ends lost 1 base and 8 bases respectively, with 9 bases between them. This CDR3 comprises 12 residues. DNA of the CDR3: TGTGCCAGCAGCTTGCTTGCGGGCGAAGCTTTCTTT. Translated: CASSLLAGEAFF.

This clone was recorded only once. This sequence joins TRBV19 and TRBJ2-1; D is undetermined. Trimming took 2 bases from V and 6 from J, leaving 5 bases between them. There are 12 residues in the CDR3. CDR1 is LNHDA and CDR2 is SQIVND in the germline V gene (reference sequence). Here the CDR3 DNA reads TGTGCCAGTAGTATACGCGTCAATGAGCAGTTCTTC. Encoded protein: CASSIRVNEQFF.

V and J are TRBV5-4 and TRBJ2-5; 10 bases are a match to TRBD2. Germline V gene lookup returns CDR1 SGHNT and CDR2 YYREEE (reference sequence). The CDR3 loop spans 14 amino acids. V shed 2 bases, J shed 5 bases, and the junction held 3 bases outside the gene matches. CDR3 protein: CASSFLAGAETQYF. The CDR3 DNA sequence: TGTGCCAGCAGCTTTCTAGCGGGAGCGGAGACCCAGTACTTC.

The rearrangement uses TRBV6-1 and TRBJ2-3; 7 bases align to TRBD2. The junction had 4 bases not matched to a gene; V was cut back by 4 bases and J by 0 bases. The V gene's germline CDR1 is MNHNS and CDR2 SASEGT. This CDR3 comprises 15 residues. The CDR3 sequence is CASSAPGGSTDTQYF. As DNA, the CDR3 is TGTGCCAGCAGTGCCCCCGGGGGGAGCACAGATACGCAGTATTTT.